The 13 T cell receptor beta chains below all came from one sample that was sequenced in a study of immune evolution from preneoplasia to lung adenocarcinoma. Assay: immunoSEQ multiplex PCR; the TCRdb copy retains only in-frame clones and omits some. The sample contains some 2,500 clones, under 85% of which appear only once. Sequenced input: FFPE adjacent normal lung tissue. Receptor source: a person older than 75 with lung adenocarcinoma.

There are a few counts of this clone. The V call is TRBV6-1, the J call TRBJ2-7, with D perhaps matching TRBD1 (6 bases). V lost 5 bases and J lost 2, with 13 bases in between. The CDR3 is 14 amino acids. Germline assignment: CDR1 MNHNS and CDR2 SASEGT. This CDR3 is CASSQQGAPYEQYF. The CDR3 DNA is TGTGCCAGCAGTCAACAGGGCGCTCCCTACGAGCAGTACTTC.

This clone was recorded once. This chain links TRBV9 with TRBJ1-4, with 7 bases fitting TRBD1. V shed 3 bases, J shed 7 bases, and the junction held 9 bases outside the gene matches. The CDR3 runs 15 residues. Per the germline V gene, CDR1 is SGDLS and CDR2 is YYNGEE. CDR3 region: CASSEYRGVGEKLFF. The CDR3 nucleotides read TGTGCCAGCAGCGAATACAGGGGCGTCGGTGAAAAACTGTTTTTT.

The CDR3: CASSMRQGKVLRRSNQPQHF. The CDR3 coding sequence is TGTGCCAGTAGTATGCGACAGGGGAAGGTGTTGAGAAGAAGCAATCAGCCCCAGCATTTT. The chain recombines TRBV19 with TRBJ1-5; 8 bases fit TRBD1. The V and J ends lost 3 bases and 1 base, in that order; junction bases with no gene match: 17. Germline values: CDR1 LNHDA, CDR2 SQIVND (reference sequence). The CDR3 extends over 20 amino acids.

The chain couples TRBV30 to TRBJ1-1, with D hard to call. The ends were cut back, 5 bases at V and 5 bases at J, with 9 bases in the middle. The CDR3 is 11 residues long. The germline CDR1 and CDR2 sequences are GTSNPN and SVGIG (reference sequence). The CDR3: CAWGIKTEAFF. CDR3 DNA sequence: TGTGCCTGGGGGATTAAGACTGAAGCTTTCTTT. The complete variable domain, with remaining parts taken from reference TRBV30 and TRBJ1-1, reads SQTIHQWPATLVQPVGSPLSLECTVEGTSNPNLYWYRQAAGRGLQLLFYSVGIGQISSEVPQNLSASRPQDRQFILSSKKLLLSDSGFYLCAWGIKTEAFFGQGTRLTVV.

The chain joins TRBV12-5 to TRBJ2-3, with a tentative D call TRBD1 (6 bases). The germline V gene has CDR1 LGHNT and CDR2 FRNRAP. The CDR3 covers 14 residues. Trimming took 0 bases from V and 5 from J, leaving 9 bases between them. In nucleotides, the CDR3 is TGTGCTAGTGGTTTGGTACAGGGCAGAGATACGCAGTATTTT. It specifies CASGLVQGRDTQYF.

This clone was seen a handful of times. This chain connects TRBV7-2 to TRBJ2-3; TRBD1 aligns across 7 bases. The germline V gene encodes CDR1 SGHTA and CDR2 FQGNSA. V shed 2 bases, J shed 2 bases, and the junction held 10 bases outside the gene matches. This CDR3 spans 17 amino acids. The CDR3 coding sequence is TGTGCCAGCAGCTTAACCCCGCCAGGGGGAAACACAGATACGCAGTATTTT. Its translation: CASSLTPPGGNTDTQYF.

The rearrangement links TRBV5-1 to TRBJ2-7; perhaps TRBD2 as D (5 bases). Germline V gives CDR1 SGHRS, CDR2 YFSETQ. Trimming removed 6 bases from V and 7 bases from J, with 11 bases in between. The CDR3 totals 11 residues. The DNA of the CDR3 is TGCGCCAGCACATCACGCGGGGAGCAGTACTTC. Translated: CASTSRGEQYF. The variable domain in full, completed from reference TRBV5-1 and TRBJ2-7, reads KAGVTQTPRYLIKTRGQQVTLSCSPISGHRSVSWYQQTPGQGLQFLFEYFSETQRNKGNFPGRFSGRQFSNSRSEMNVSTLELGDSALYLCASTSRGEQYFGPGTRLTVT.

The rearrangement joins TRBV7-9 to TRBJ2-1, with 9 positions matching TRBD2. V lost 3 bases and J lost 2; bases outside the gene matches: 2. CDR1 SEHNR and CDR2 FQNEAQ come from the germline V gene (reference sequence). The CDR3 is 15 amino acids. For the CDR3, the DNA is TGTGCCAGCAGCTTTAGCGGGGGAGCCTACAATGAGCAGTTCTTC. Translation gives CASSFSGGAYNEQFF. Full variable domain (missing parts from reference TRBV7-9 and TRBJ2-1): DTGVSQNPRHKITKRGQNVTFRCDPISEHNRLYWYRQTLGQGPEFLTYFQNEAQLEKSRLLSDRFSAERPKGSFSTLEIQRTEQGDSAMYLCASSFSGGAYNEQFFGPGTRLTVL.

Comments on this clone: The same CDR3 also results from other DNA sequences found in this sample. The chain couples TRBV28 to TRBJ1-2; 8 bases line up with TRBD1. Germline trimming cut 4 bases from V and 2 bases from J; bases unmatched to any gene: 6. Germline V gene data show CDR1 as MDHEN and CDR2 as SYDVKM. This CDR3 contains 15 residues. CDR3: CASSSSGGANYGYTF. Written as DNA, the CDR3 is TGTGCCAGCAGTTCATCAGGGGGCGCGAACTATGGCTACACCTTC.

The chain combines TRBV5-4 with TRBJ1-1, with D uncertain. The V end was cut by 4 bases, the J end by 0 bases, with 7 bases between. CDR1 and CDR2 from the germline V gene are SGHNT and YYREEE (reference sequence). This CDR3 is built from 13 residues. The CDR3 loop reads CASSPALNTEAFF. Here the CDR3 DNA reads TGTGCCAGCAGCCCAGCCCTGAACACTGAAGCTTTCTTT.

The CDR3 protein is CASSHTSGFNNEQFF. For the CDR3, the DNA is TGTGCCAGCAGCCACACTAGCGGGTTTAACAATGAGCAGTTCTTC. The chain uses TRBV11-2 and TRBJ2-1; 9 bases match TRBD2. CDR3 length: 15 amino acids. Per the germline V gene, CDR1 is SGHAT and CDR2 is FQNNGV. The ends lost 5 bases at V and 5 bases at J; junction bases unmatched: 7.

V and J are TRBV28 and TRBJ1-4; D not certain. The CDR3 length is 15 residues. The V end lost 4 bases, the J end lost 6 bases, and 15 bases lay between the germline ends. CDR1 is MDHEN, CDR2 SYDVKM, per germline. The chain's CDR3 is CASSSPAASYEKLFF. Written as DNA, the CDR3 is TGTGCCAGCAGTTCTCCGGCAGCTTCGTATGAAAAACTGTTTTTT.

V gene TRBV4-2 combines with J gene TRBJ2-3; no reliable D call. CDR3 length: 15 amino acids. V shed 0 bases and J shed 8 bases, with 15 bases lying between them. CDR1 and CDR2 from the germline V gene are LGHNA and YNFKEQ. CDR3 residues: CASSQETPATGTQYF. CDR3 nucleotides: TGTGCCAGCAGCCAAGAAACCCCCGCCACGGGTACGCAGTATTTT.